Listed here is a single T cell receptor (beta chain). As yet, its antigen is unknown. The data originate from a study of beta chain features in type 1 diabetes. Reverse transcribing all isolated RNA meant expressed TCRB transcripts were sequenced. TCRdb keeps only in-frame clones here, not all; method: immunoSEQ multiplex PCR. The sample comprises a few hundred thousand clones, approximately 14% of which are singletons, and about 0.04% rests with the top ten. The CDR3 length is 13 residues. Between the trimmed V and J ends, which lost 1 base and 7 bases, there was a span of 11 bases. CDR1 and CDR2 (germline): SGHRS, YFSETQ. One heparinised draw, averaging around 120 mL, was taken per donor. The study's findings and limits: VDJ junctions in type 1 diabetes patients carried more deletions and fewer insertions. Within patients, naive, central memory and Treg TCRB repertoires seemed more similar than within healthy donors.

The V call is TRBV5-1, the J call TRBJ1-1; tentatively, D is TRBD1 (5 bases). This receptor was obtained from a man under 40 in good health. Sequencing was performed on naive CD4+ T cells from blood. CDR3 DNA sequence: TGCGCCAGCAGCTTGATACAGGAGGGTGAAGCTTTCTTT. Encoded protein: CASSLIQEGEAFF. Based on the CDR3 plus reference TRBV5-1 and TRBJ1-1, the full variable domain is KAGVTQTPRYLIKTRGQQVTLSCSPISGHRSVSWYQQTPGQGLQFLFEYFSETQRNKGNFPGRFSGRQFSNSRSEMNVSTLELGDSALYLCASSLIQEGEAFFGQGTRLTVV.